These 25 T cell receptor beta chains were all obtained from the same sample, sequenced in a study of OX40 agonist ivuxolimab in advanced cancers. Profiling relied on immunoSEQ multiplex PCR, and the TCRdb table lists in-frame clones only, not all of them. The sample shows around 65,000 clones, 91% of them seen only once. Sequencing used CD4+ or CD8+ T cells sorted from blood, obtained in a trial of the OX40 agonist ivuxolimab. These receptors all stem from an adult with an advanced solid tumor such as melanoma, head and neck, liver or kidney cancer.

The CDR3 reads CASSLAEQIQETQYF. The CDR3 coding sequence is TGTGCCAGCAGCTTAGCGGAACAGATCCAAGAGACCCAGTACTTC. V is TRBV7-8 and J is TRBJ2-5; D is ambiguous. The CDR3 has 15 residues. Trimming removed 0 bases from V and 1 base from J, with 9 bases in between. The germline V gene has CDR1 SGHVS and CDR2 FQNEAQ.

This rearrangement joins TRBV6-5 to TRBJ2-3; 9 nucleotides agree with TRBD2. Germline V gives CDR1 MNHEY, CDR2 SVGAGI. V dropped 6 bases and J dropped 4; count of bases not matched to a gene: 8. The CDR3 is made up of 15 amino acids. The CDR3 sequence: CASRPGTSIPDTQYF. CDR3 in DNA: TGTGCCAGCAGACCAGGGACTAGCATCCCAGATACGCAGTATTTT.

This clone was seen a single time. The rearrangement joins TRBV23-1 to TRBJ1-4; D might be TRBD1 (6 bases). TRBV23-1 is sorted into the ORF group, with uncertain function. Trimming left V 0 bases short and J 4 bases short, with 21 bases between. This CDR3 is 19 amino acids long. In DNA form, the CDR3 reads TGCGCCAGCAGTCAATCGTCCCTCCCAAAACAGGGTTTTAATGAAAAACTGTTTTTT. As protein: CASSQSSLPKQGFNEKLFF.

The chain joins TRBV29-1 to TRBJ2-1; 14 nucleotides align to TRBD2. The CDR3 spans 12 residues. The V segment lost 7 bases and the J segment 9 bases; nucleotides outside the gene matches: 2. Germline V gives CDR1 SQVTM, CDR2 ANQGSEA. CDR3 region: CSEGLAGVEQFF. In nucleotides, the CDR3 is TGCAGCGAGGGACTAGCGGGAGTTGAGCAGTTCTTC.

The chain recombines TRBV4-1 with TRBJ2-7; 11 bases are shared with TRBD1. This CDR3 has 15 residues. Germline V CDR1 and CDR2: MGHRA, YSYEKL. After removal of 3 bases from V and 7 bases from J, the junction contained 8 bases not matched to a gene. The CDR3 sequence is CASSHLGQGGKEQYF. The CDR3 DNA is TGCGCCAGCAGCCACCTGGGACAGGGGGGTAAGGAGCAGTACTTC.

This chain connects TRBV4-3 to TRBJ1-5, with D hard to call. The CDR3 is made up of 14 amino acids. The V and J ends lost 0 bases and 0 bases respectively, with 3 bases between them. The germline V gene encodes CDR1 LGHNA and CDR2 YSLEER. The CDR3 DNA follows: TGCGCCAGCAGCCAAGACAATAGCAATCAGCCCCAGCATTTT. This encodes CASSQDNSNQPQHF.

The rearrangement links TRBV27 to TRBJ1-6, with TRBD1 identical over 7 bases. The CDR3 is made up of 14 amino acids. In germline, CDR1 is MNHEY, CDR2 SMNVEV (reference sequence). V shed 5 bases, J shed 6 bases, and the junction held 4 bases outside the gene matches. As DNA, the CDR3 is TGTGCCAGCAGTGCGGGACAGCTTAATTCACCCCTCCACTTT. Translating gives CASSAGQLNSPLHF.

This clone was seen a single time. As DNA, the CDR3 is TGTGCCAGCAGCTTAGGAAGGGCAGACCGGAGCTCCTACGAGCAGTACTTC. Translating gives CASSLGRADRSSYEQYF. This chain links TRBV7-9 with TRBJ2-5; D uncertain. Gene TRBJ2-7 matches the end of the DNA better, so the J call may be wrong. From germline, CDR1 is SEHNR and CDR2 FQNEAQ (reference sequence). The CDR3 has 17 amino acids.

J is TRBJ2-5 and V is TRBV5-4; the match to TRBD1 covers 11 bases. The DNA matches TRBJ2-7 better at its end, which makes the J call doubtful. The CDR3 runs 15 residues. Germline-derived CDR1 and CDR2 are SGHNT and YYREEE (reference sequence). CDR3 bases: TGTGCCAGCAGCTTGGATGGGACAGGGGGCTACGAGCAGTACTTC. Translating it yields CASSLDGTGGYEQYF.

This chain links TRBV13 with TRBJ2-7; 10 nucleotides align to TRBD1. V lost 4 bases to trimming and J lost 6 bases; unmatched junction nucleotides: 9. The CDR3 loop spans 15 amino acids. Germline V CDR1 and CDR2: PRHDT, FYEKMQ (reference sequence). The CDR3 nucleotides read TGTGCCAGCAGCTCCCTTAGGACAGGGGGGGGCGAGCAGTACTTC. Translation gives CASSSLRTGGGEQYF.

The CDR3 coding sequence is TGTGCCAGCAGCTTGGCCTGGAGGGGGCTGTTGTACACTGAAGCTTTCTTT. Translation: CASSLAWRGLLYTEAFF. This chain uses TRBV7-9 with TRBJ1-1; 7 bases fit TRBD1. This CDR3 comprises 17 residues. Germline V gene sequence: CDR1 SEHNR, CDR2 FQNEAQ (reference sequence). V shed 3 bases, J shed 3 bases, and the junction held 13 bases outside the gene matches.

V gene TRBV27 combines with J gene TRBJ2-3; possibly TRBD2 for D (6 bases). With 6 bases removed from V and 2 bases from J, the gap between germline ends came to 15 bases. Germline CDR1 and CDR2: MNHEY and SMNVEV (reference sequence). There are 15 residues in the CDR3. Written as DNA, the CDR3 is TGTGCCAGCAGGTATTCGGCGGGAATCACAGATACGCAGTATTTT. Translation: CASRYSAGITDTQYF.

The V and J genes are TRBV15 and TRBJ1-2, with D maybe TRBD1 (6 bases). Germline CDR1 LNHNV, CDR2 YYDKDF (reference sequence). The CDR3 is 17 residues long. Trimming removed 3 bases from V and 5 bases from J, with 22 bases in between. CDR3 region: CATSRAPGAVAEYGYTF. In DNA, the CDR3 is TGTGCCACCAGCAGGGCCCCGGGGGCAGTAGCAGAGTATGGCTACACCTTC. Supplemented by reference TRBV15 and TRBJ1-2, the full variable domain reads DAMVIQNPRYQVTQFGKPVTLSCSQTLNHNVMYWYQQKSSQAPKLLFHYYDKDFNNEADTPDNFQSRRPNTSFCFLDIRSPGLGDTAMYLCATSRAPGAVAEYGYTFGSGTRLTVV.

The chain carries TRBV4-3 and TRBJ2-5; TRBD1 matches at 7 bases. J was trimmed by 5 bases and V by 1 base; bases with no gene match: 7. The CDR3 consists of 15 residues. Germline loops: CDR1 LGHNA, CDR2 YSLEER. Here the CDR3 reads CASSQGDSITETQYF. CDR3 nucleotide sequence: TGCGCCAGCAGCCAAGGGGACAGTATTACGGAGACCCAGTACTTC.

On this clone itself: At the DNA level, this CDR3 is encoded by other sequences in the same sample as well. This chain uses TRBV6-5 with TRBJ1-2, with D possibly being TRBD1 (5 bases). This CDR3 has 14 residues. The germline gives CDR1 MNHEY, CDR2 SVGAGI. V lost 6 bases, J lost 3 bases, and 14 bases lay in between. CDR3 nucleotide sequence: TGTGCCAGCAGCTACACGGGGGGGTACTATGGCTACACCTTC. Residues: CASSYTGGYYGYTF.

This chain links TRBV29-1 with TRBJ2-2; unclear D gene. CDR1 SQVTM and CDR2 ANQGSEA come from the germline V gene. Trimming cost V 2 bases and J 8 bases, with 15 bases left between them. This CDR3 is built from 14 residues. The chain's CDR3 is CSVESEQKIGELFF. CDR3 bases: TGCAGCGTTGAAAGTGAGCAAAAAATTGGGGAGCTGTTTTTT.

Notes on this clone: This sample includes further DNA sequences coding for the same CDR3. The genes are TRBV7-9 and TRBJ1-1; D is ambiguous. V was clipped by 1 base and J by 4 bases, with 1 base between them. Per the germline V gene, CDR1 is SEHNR and CDR2 is FQNEAQ (reference sequence). The CDR3 sequence is 11 residues long. CDR3 protein: CASSLGTEAFF. The CDR3 nucleotides are TGTGCCAGCAGCTTAGGCACTGAAGCTTTCTTT.

V is TRBV5-4 and J is TRBJ1-3; D unresolved. The CDR3 consists of 14 residues. Germline V gene sequence: CDR1 SGHNT, CDR2 YYREEE (reference sequence). V dropped 1 base and J dropped 2 bases, with 7 bases sitting between them. The CDR3 loop is CASSLPGTGNTIYF. The CDR3 DNA is TGTGCCAGCAGCTTGCCCGGGACTGGAAACACCATATATTTT.

This chain joins TRBV15 and TRBJ2-7; D uncertain. V was clipped by 0 bases and J by 5 bases, with 14 bases between them. The V gene's germline CDR1 is LNHNV and CDR2 YYDKDF (reference sequence). The CDR3 contains 15 residues. The CDR3 sequence is CATSRDRANSHEQYF. For the CDR3, the DNA is TGTGCCACCAGCAGAGATAGAGCTAATTCTCACGAGCAGTACTTC.

V and J are TRBV28 and TRBJ2-7, with D possibly called TRBD1 or TRBD2 (5 bases each). Looked up from germline, CDR1 is MDHEN and CDR2 is SYDVKM. Trimming stripped 2 bases from V and 3 bases from J, with 20 bases between. This CDR3 has 17 amino acids. Here the CDR3 DNA reads TGTGCCAGCAGTTTAACCGTCCGGACTCCGAGGGGCTACGAGCAGTACTTC. Amino acids: CASSLTVRTPRGYEQYF. The entire variable domain, with the rest obtained from reference TRBV28 and TRBJ2-7, is as follows: DVKVTQSSRYLVKRTGEKVFLECVQDMDHENMFWYRQDPGLGLRLIYFSYDVKMKEKGDIPEGYSVSREKKERFSLILESASTNQTSMYLCASSLTVRTPRGYEQYFGPGTRLTVT.

This chain uses TRBV27 with TRBJ2-2, with 8 bases lining up with TRBD2. The length of the CDR3 is 18 residues. Germline trimming cut 2 bases from V and 4 bases from J; bases unmatched to any gene: 12. In germline, CDR1 is MNHEY, CDR2 SMNVEV (reference sequence). CDR3 protein: CASSLSLGTSRITGELFF. Here the CDR3 DNA reads TGTGCCAGCAGTTTAAGTTTAGGGACTAGTCGAATCACCGGGGAGCTGTTTTTT.

The CDR3 loop is CASSPRDTLGPYEQYF. DNA of the CDR3: TGCGCCAGCAGCCCACGGGACACCTTGGGGCCCTACGAGCAGTACTTC. V is TRBV4-1 and J is TRBJ2-7, with D perhaps matching TRBD1 (6 bases). The CDR3 extends over 16 amino acids. CDR1 and CDR2 from the germline V gene are MGHRA and YSYEKL. Between the trimmed V and J ends, which lost 4 bases and 2 bases, there was a span of 18 bases.

Turning to this clone: At one end the junction does not follow the germline gene, possibly because of a read error. This sequence joins TRBV9 and TRBJ2-2, with a tentative D call TRBD2 (5 bases). The CDR3 loop spans 16 amino acids. Germline CDR1 is SGDLS and CDR2 is YYNGEE. In nucleotides, the CDR3 is TGTGCCAGCAGCGTAGAGTCTGGGGTAGAGACCGGGGAGCTGCTTTTT. Its protein is CASSVESGVETGELLF.

The V gene is TRBV9, the J gene TRBJ1-5; D remains unclear. The V and J ends lost 0 bases and 6 bases respectively, with 13 bases between them. The germline gives CDR1 SGDLS, CDR2 YYNGEE. The CDR3 loop spans 15 amino acids. CDR3 coding DNA: TGTGCCAGCAGCGTAGACGATTCCCCGAGTCAGCCCCAGCATTTT. It encodes CASSVDDSPSQPQHF.

The count of this clone is one. In DNA form, the CDR3 reads TGTGCCAGTTCGGTGACCTCCTACAATGAGCAGTTCTTC. It translates to CASSVTSYNEQFF. This chain links TRBV27 with TRBJ2-1; D remains ambiguous. In germline, CDR1 is MNHEY, CDR2 SMNVEV (reference sequence). The germline V and J ends were trimmed by 9 bases and 0 bases, with 9 bases remaining between them. This CDR3 region has 13 residues.